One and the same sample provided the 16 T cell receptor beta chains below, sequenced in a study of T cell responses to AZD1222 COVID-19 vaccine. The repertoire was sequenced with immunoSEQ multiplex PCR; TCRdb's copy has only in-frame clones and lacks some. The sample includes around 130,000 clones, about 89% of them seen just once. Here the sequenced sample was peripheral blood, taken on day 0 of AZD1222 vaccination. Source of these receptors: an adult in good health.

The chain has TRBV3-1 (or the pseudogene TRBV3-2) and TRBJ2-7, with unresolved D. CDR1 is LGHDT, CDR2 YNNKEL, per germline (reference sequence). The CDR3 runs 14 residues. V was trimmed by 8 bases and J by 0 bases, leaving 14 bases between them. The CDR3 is CASGWAGSSYEQYF. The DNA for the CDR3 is TGTGCCAGCGGGTGGGCTGGCAGCTCCTACGAGCAGTACTTC.

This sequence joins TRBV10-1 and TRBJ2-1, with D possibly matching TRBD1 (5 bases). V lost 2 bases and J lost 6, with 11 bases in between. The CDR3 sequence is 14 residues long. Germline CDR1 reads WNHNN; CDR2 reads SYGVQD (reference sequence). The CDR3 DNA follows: TGCGCCAGCAGTGAGGAGATAGGGGTCAATGAGCAGTTCTTC. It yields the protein CASSEEIGVNEQFF.

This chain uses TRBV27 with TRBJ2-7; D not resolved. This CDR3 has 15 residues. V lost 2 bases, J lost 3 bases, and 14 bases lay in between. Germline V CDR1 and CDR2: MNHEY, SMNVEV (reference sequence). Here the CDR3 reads CASSLRPDPRYEQYF. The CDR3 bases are TGTGCCAGCAGTTTACGTCCGGACCCCCGCTACGAGCAGTACTTC.

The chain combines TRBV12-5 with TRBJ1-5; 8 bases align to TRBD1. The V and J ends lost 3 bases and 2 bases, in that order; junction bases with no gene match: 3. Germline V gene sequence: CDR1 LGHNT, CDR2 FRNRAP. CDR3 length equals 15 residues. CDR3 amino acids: CASGFQGARNQPQHF. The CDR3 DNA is TGTGCTAGTGGTTTTCAGGGGGCGCGCAATCAGCCCCAGCATTTT.

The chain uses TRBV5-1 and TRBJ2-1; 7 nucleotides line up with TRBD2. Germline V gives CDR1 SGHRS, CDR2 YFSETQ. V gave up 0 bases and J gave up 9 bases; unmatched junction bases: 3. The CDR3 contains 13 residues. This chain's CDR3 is CASSLAVAGEQFF. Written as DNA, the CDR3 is TGCGCCAGCAGCTTGGCCGTAGCGGGTGAGCAGTTCTTC.

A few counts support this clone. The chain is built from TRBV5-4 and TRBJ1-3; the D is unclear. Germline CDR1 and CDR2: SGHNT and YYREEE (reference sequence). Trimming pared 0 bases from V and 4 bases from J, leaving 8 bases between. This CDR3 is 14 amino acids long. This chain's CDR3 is CASSLAGEGNTIYF. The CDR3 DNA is TGTGCCAGCAGCTTGGCCGGAGAGGGAAACACCATATATTTT.

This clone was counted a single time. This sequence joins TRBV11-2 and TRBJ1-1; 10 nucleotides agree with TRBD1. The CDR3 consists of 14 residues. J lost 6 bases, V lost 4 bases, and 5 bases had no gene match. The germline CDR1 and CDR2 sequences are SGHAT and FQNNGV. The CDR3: CASSSTGGRAEAFF. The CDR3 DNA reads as TGTGCCAGCAGCTCGACAGGGGGCCGGGCTGAAGCTTTCTTT.

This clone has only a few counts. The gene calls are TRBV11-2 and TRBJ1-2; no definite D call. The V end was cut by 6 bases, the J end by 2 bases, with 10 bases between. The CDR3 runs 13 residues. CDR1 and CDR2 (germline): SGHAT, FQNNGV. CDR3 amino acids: CASSIGFNYGYTF. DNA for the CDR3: TGTGCCAGCAGTATAGGGTTCAACTATGGCTACACCTTC.

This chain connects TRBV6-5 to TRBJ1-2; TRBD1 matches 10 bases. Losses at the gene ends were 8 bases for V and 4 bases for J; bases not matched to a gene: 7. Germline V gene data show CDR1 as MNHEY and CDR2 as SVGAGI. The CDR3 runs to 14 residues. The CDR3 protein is CASGDRGRTYGYTF. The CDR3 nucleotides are TGTGCCAGCGGCGACAGGGGGCGCACCTATGGCTACACCTTC.

DNA for the CDR3: TGTGCCAGCCCCGACCCATTGGGGCATCGTTACACCTTC. Amino acid sequence: CASPDPLGHRYTF. The rearrangement joins TRBV2 to TRBJ1-2, with D maybe TRBD1 (5 bases). There are 13 residues in the CDR3. Germline V gives CDR1 SNHLY, CDR2 FYNNEI. The V gene lost 8 bases and the J gene lost 11 bases, with 21 bases spanning the gap.

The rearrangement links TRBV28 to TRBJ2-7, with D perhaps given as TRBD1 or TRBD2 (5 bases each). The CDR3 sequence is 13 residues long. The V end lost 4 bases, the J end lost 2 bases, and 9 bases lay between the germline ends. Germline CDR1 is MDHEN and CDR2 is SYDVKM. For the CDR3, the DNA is TGTGCCAGCAGTTATTCGGGGCCCTACGAGCAGTACTTC. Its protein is CASSYSGPYEQYF.

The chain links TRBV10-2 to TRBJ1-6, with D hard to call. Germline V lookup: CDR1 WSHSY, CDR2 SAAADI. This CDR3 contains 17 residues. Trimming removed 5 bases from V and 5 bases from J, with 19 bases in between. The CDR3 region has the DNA TGCGCCAGCAGTCCCGATCAACCGAGACGGGATAATTCACCCCTCCACTTT. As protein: CASSPDQPRRDNSPLHF.

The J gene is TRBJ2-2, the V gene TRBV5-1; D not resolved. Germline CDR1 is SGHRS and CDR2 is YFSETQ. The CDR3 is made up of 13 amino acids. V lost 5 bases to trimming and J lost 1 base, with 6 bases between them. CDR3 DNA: TGCGCCAGCAGTTTGAAGAACACCGGGGAGCTGTTTTTT. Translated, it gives CASSLKNTGELFF.

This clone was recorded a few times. Here the CDR3 reads CAWSRDLTGGDTEAFF. For the CDR3, the DNA is TGTGCCTGGAGTCGAGACTTAACAGGGGGAGACACTGAAGCTTTCTTT. The chain uses TRBV30 and TRBJ1-1; TRBD1 agrees at 8 bases. V shed 2 bases and J 3 bases; nucleotides not matched to a gene: 11. The CDR3 has 16 amino acids. The germline V gene encodes CDR1 GTSNPN and CDR2 SVGIG (reference sequence).

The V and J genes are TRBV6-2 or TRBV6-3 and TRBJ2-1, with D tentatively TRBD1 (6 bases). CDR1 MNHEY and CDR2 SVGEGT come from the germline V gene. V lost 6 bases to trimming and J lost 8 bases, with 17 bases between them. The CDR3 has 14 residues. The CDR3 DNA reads TGTGCCAGCAGCCCCAGAGGGGGATTCTATGAGCAGTTCTTC. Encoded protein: CASSPRGGFYEQFF.

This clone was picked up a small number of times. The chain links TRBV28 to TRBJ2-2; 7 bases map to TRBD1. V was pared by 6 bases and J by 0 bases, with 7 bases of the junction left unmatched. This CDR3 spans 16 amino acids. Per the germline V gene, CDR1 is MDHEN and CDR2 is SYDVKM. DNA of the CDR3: TGTGCCAGCAGACCGGGACAGCGAACGAACACCGGGGAGCTGTTTTTT. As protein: CASRPGQRTNTGELFF.